Here is one TCR beta chain with its context. What it binds is unknown. The read halts 3 residues ahead of the CDR3 end, with the missing end drawn from the germline J gene. Germline loops: CDR1 KGHDR, CDR2 SFDVKD. Trimming shortened V by 5 bases and J by 3 bases, and 11 bases separated the two germline ends. CDR3 size: 14 residues. All participants had a single incident cervical HPV16 infection, and prevalent HPV16 infections were excluded. MY09/MY11 PCR detected cervical HPV DNA; dot-blot assigned genotypes. This entry belongs to a study of T cells in women clearing cervical HPV infection. Study-level results: Repertoire richness, not evenness, was significantly elevated in CIN3+ cases versus controls.

Clones were sequenced by immunoSEQ multiplex PCR, and TCRdb holds only the in-frame ones, with some missing. This listing includes some 32,000 clones. The sequenced material came from blood buffy coat. The sequence was obtained from a woman aged 18 to 69 with a cervical HPV16 infection that either progressed to CIN3+ or cleared (not recorded which). This rearrangement joins TRBV24-1 to TRBJ2-3; maybe TRBD2 (6 bases). CDR3 loop: CATSVTSKTDTQYF. The CDR3 bases that were read are TGTGCCACCAGTGTGACTAGTAAAACAGATACG.